This T cell receptor beta chain was captured by sequencing in a study of blood T cell repertoires in COVID-19. Study details: Sites across the United States, Italy and Spain contributed samples from acute and convalescent COVID-19. PBMCs, B-cell-depleted T cells, or T cells were the source of the cDNA or gDNA that made up the material.

In the authors' workflow: Estimation of nucleated cell counts relied on the amplification of reference gene primers. The protocol was immunoSEQ multiplex PCR, while the TCRdb copy is restricted to in-frame clones and leaves out a portion. V and J calls and clone size are given by that table; D and trimming were obtained from the DNA. Here the sample spans 150,000 to 200,000 clones, approximately 80% being singletons. The sample comprised peripheral blood. The sequence was obtained from a man aged 50 to 59 who had recovered from COVID-19.

In DNA form, the CDR3 reads TGTGCCAGCAGTCCAGCTACGACAGGGAACACTGAAGCTTTCTTT. It encodes CASSPATTGNTEAFF. The rearrangement joins TRBV27 to TRBJ1-1, with D possibly matching TRBD1 (6 bases). The CDR3 spans 15 residues. The V gene lost 5 bases and the J gene lost 1 base, with 14 bases spanning the gap. The germline V gene encodes CDR1 MNHEY and CDR2 SMNVEV (reference sequence).